The next 25 T cell receptor beta chains were all read from a single sample in a study of sequential checkpoint blockade in melanoma. Treatment: randomized to nivolumab then ipilimumab (arm A) or the reverse (arm B). Repertoires were generated with immunoSEQ multiplex PCR, while TCRdb's copy carries only in-frame clones and drops some. The data contain about 8,200 clones, around three fifths of them seen just once; the ten biggest clones take up approximately 15%. The sequences come from CD8+ T cells sorted from blood (inferred from file names), collected from a patient given nivolumab and ipilimumab in sequence. The receptors come from a human donor with melanoma.

A word on this clone: Additional DNA sequences in this sample encode the identical CDR3. This rearrangement joins TRBV13 to TRBJ2-7, with 7 bases aligning to TRBD2. The CDR3 extends over 15 amino acids. The germline CDR1 and CDR2 sequences are PRHDT and FYEKMQ (reference sequence). J gave up 4 bases and V 4 bases, and 10 bases lay outside the gene matches. The CDR3 reads CASSSAGLKQYEQYF. For the CDR3, the DNA is TGTGCCAGCAGCTCAGCGGGGCTTAAGCAGTACGAGCAGTACTTC.

The chain is built from TRBV6-5 and TRBJ2-7; 9 bases are a match to TRBD1. V lost 5 bases and J lost 7; bases outside the gene matches: 9. This CDR3 has 14 amino acids. Per germline, CDR1 MNHEY and CDR2 SVGAGI. CDR3 bases: TGTGCCAGCAGTCAGGGACAGGGAGTAGGGGAGCAGTACTTC. This encodes CASSQGQGVGEQYF.

This clone came up a few times. The chain recombines TRBV7-9 with TRBJ1-2, with 7 positions matching TRBD1. Germline-derived CDR1 and CDR2 are SEHNR and FQNEAQ (reference sequence). The CDR3 contains 15 residues. With V trimmed by 6 bases and J by 4 bases, 11 bases remained unmatched. CDR3 bases: TGTGCCAGCAGTAAAGGGGCAGGGGGGCGCTATGGCTACACCTTC. It is translated as CASSKGAGGRYGYTF.

The chain recombines TRBV9 with TRBJ2-2, with 9 bases fitting TRBD2. The junction had 4 bases not matched to a gene; V was cut back by 0 bases and J by 7 bases. There are 15 residues in the CDR3. CDR1 is SGDLS and CDR2 is YYNGEE in the germline V gene. CDR3 sequence (DNA): TGTGCCAGCAGCGTAGGCGGGAGGGCCAGCGGGGAGCTGTTTTTT. Its translation is CASSVGGRASGELFF.

The V call is TRBV19, the J call TRBJ2-7, with no clear D. CDR1 LNHDA and CDR2 SQIVND come from the germline V gene (reference sequence). V lost 5 bases to trimming and J lost 2 bases, with 13 bases between them. The CDR3 loop spans 14 amino acids. The CDR3 sequence: CASSPGPGPYEQYF. CDR3 nucleotide sequence: TGTGCCAGTAGTCCCGGCCCGGGTCCCTACGAGCAGTACTTC. Full variable domain (missing parts from reference TRBV19 and TRBJ2-7): DGGITQSPKYLFRKEGQNVTLSCEQNLNHDAMYWYRQDPGQGLRLIYYSQIVNDFQKGDIAEGYSVSREKKESFPLTVTSAQKNPTAFYLCASSPGPGPYEQYFGPGTRLTVT.

V gene TRBV7-9 combines with J gene TRBJ2-7, with 8 bases fitting TRBD2. J gave up 5 bases and V 5 bases, and 14 bases lay outside the gene matches. The germline CDR1 and CDR2 sequences are SEHNR and FQNEAQ (reference sequence). CDR3 length equals 16 residues. CDR3 in DNA: TGTGCCAGCAGCCGGGGACCCGGGGGGGGCTTAAACGAGCAGTACTTC. Translation: CASSRGPGGGLNEQYF.

The chain is built from TRBV4-1 and TRBJ1-1, with D unresolved. Germline values: CDR1 MGHRA, CDR2 YSYEKL. This CDR3 is built from 14 residues. The V gene lost 1 base and the J gene lost 1 base, with 7 bases spanning the gap. CDR3 loop: CASSQVGGNTEAFF. The CDR3 DNA reads TGCGCCAGCAGCCAAGTCGGAGGGAACACTGAAGCTTTCTTT.

CDR3 amino acids: CASSSNRDSHEQYF. CDR3 nucleotides: TGTGCCAGCAGCTCCAACCGGGACAGCCACGAGCAGTACTTC. This chain uses TRBV11-3 with TRBJ2-7; 7 positions agree with TRBD1. The ends lost 4 bases at V and 5 bases at J; junction bases unmatched: 8. Germline lookup yields CDR1 SGHNT and CDR2 YENEEA. This CDR3 is 14 amino acids long.

The sample holds a few counts of this clone. The chain employs TRBV4-2 and TRBJ2-7; 10 bases are a match to TRBD1. CDR3 size: 14 residues. Germline loops: CDR1 LGHNA, CDR2 YNFKEQ. V gave up 4 bases and J gave up 4 bases; unmatched junction bases: 4. The CDR3 loop is CASSPGQGTYEQYF. CDR3 in DNA: TGTGCCAGCAGCCCGGGACAGGGGACATACGAGCAGTACTTC.

The chain combines TRBV20-1 with TRBJ2-7; possibly TRBD2 for D (5 bases). Trimming took 3 bases from V and 7 from J, leaving 10 bases between them. This CDR3 has 11 amino acids. Germline values: CDR1 DFQATT, CDR2 SNEGSKA (reference sequence). The CDR3 spells CSASGGGEQYF. CDR3 DNA: TGCAGTGCTAGCGGCGGAGGAGAGCAGTACTTC.

The chain uses TRBV5-8 and TRBJ2-6; D is ambiguous. CDR1 is SGHTS and CDR2 is YDEGEE in the germline V gene. The CDR3 contains 18 residues. V was pared by 6 bases and J by 5 bases, with 24 bases between. The CDR3 loop is CASNPPHPHKSRANVLTF. The DNA for the CDR3 is TGTGCCAGCAACCCACCTCATCCACACAAAAGTCGGGCCAACGTCCTGACTTTC.

The V gene is TRBV27, the J gene TRBJ1-6, with D perhaps matching TRBD1 (5 bases). Germline CDR1 reads MNHEY; CDR2 reads SMNVEV (reference sequence). V gave up 2 bases and J gave up 10 bases, with 9 bases separating them. The CDR3 length is 13 residues. Here the CDR3 DNA reads TGTGCCAGCAGTTTACAGGGTTGGTCACCCCTCCACTTT. As protein: CASSLQGWSPLHF.

The chain recombines TRBV14 with TRBJ2-7; D remains unclear. CDR3 length: 15 residues. The V and J ends lost 0 bases and 1 base respectively, with 10 bases between them. CDR1 and CDR2 from the germline V gene are SGHDN and FVKESK. DNA of the CDR3: TGTGCCAGCAGCCAAGACGCGACACAATCCTACGAGCAGTACTTC. Translating gives CASSQDATQSYEQYF.

The J gene is TRBJ2-7, the V gene TRBV29-1; D not certain. This CDR3 is 11 amino acids long. The ends were cut back, 4 bases at V and 7 bases at J, with 11 bases in the middle. Germline values: CDR1 SQVTM, CDR2 ANQGSEA. The CDR3 is CSVVGSVEQYF. As DNA, the CDR3 is TGCAGCGTTGTTGGTTCAGTTGAGCAGTACTTC.

This clone was counted between two and nine times. The rearrangement joins TRBV28 to TRBJ1-2; D gene unclear. This CDR3 contains 12 residues. Germline V lookup: CDR1 MDHEN, CDR2 SYDVKM. V was clipped by 5 bases and J by 4 bases, with 8 bases between them. The CDR3 sequence: CASSPGSYGYTF. The CDR3 DNA sequence: TGTGCCAGCAGTCCCGGGTCCTATGGCTACACCTTC.

The chain uses TRBV19 and TRBJ1-1, with D perhaps TRBD1 (5 bases). This CDR3 has 16 amino acids. V shed 3 bases and J shed 4 bases, with 18 bases lying between them. Germline V gives CDR1 LNHDA, CDR2 SQIVND (reference sequence). The CDR3 region is CASSMMASTGGTEAFF. As DNA, the CDR3 is TGTGCCAGTAGTATGATGGCGTCGACGGGGGGCACTGAAGCTTTCTTT.

The CDR3 loop is CAWTPLGGTTEAFF. CDR3 nucleotide sequence: TGTGCCTGGACCCCCCTGGGGGGGACCACTGAAGCTTTCTTT. The chain has TRBV30 and TRBJ1-1, with D possibly TRBD1 on 5 matching bases. V shed 4 bases and J shed 4 bases, with 16 bases lying between them. The CDR3 is 14 amino acids. Germline V gene lookup returns CDR1 GTSNPN and CDR2 SVGIG (reference sequence).

The sample holds a few counts of this clone. The chain links TRBV4-1 to TRBJ1-6, with D unclear. Germline V gene lookup returns CDR1 MGHRA and CDR2 YSYEKL. Trimming cost V 4 bases and J 8 bases, with 18 bases left between them. The CDR3 totals 16 residues. This CDR3 reads CASSLGGRATDSPLHF. The CDR3 region has the DNA TGCGCCAGCAGCCTAGGAGGACGGGCCACCGATTCACCCCTCCACTTT.

The chain couples TRBV7-9 to TRBJ2-7, with a weak D call TRBD2 (5 bases). The germline V gene has CDR1 SEHNR and CDR2 FQNEAQ (reference sequence). Trimming pared 5 bases from V and 2 bases from J, leaving 13 bases between. The CDR3 contains 14 residues. CDR3 loop: CASSTQDWTYEQYF. The CDR3 DNA is TGTGCCAGCAGCACCCAGGACTGGACCTACGAGCAGTACTTC.

This clone is labeled medium-sized. The chain combines TRBV29-1 with TRBJ1-2; 9 positions agree with TRBD1. Germline values: CDR1 SQVTM, CDR2 ANQGSEA. Trimming removed 7 bases from V and 4 bases from J; junction bases left unmatched: 13. CDR3 length equals 15 residues. CDR3 sequence reads: CSDLASQGAGYGYTF. CDR3 in DNA: TGCAGCGACCTTGCCTCACAGGGGGCAGGCTATGGCTACACCTTC.

V is TRBV4-1 and J is TRBJ2-7, with D tentatively TRBD2 (5 bases). V lost 1 base, J lost 7 bases, and 11 bases lay in between. Germline V CDR1 and CDR2: MGHRA, YSYEKL. There are 13 residues in the CDR3. CDR3 in amino acids: CASSQGSGFEQYF. As DNA, the CDR3 is TGCGCCAGCAGCCAAGGGTCGGGGTTTGAGCAGTACTTC.

CDR3 sequence reads: CASIRRGSSYEQYF. In nucleotides, the CDR3 is TGTGCCAGCATAAGGAGAGGAAGCTCCTACGAGCAGTACTTC. The chain joins TRBV6-1 to TRBJ2-7; D not certain. The CDR3 totals 14 residues. Trimming removed 7 bases from V and 0 bases from J, with 13 bases in between. CDR1 MNHNS and CDR2 SASEGT come from the germline V gene.

This clone is medium-sized by share. The V call is TRBV11-1, the J call TRBJ2-7; D is possibly TRBD1 (6 bases). V lost 0 bases and J lost 7, with 10 bases in between. The CDR3 totals 13 residues. Germline V gene sequence: CDR1 SGHAT, CDR2 FQDESV (reference sequence). This chain's CDR3 is CASSLAGADEQYF. The CDR3, as DNA: TGTGCCAGCAGCTTAGCGGGGGCCGATGAGCAGTACTTC.

The genes are TRBV27 and TRBJ1-4; D is ambiguous. Germline-derived CDR1 and CDR2 are MNHEY and SMNVEV (reference sequence). Trimming left V 3 bases short and J 0 bases short, with 8 bases between. The CDR3 consists of 15 residues. CDR3 bases: TGTGCCAGCAGTTTGCGTCAAGCAACTAATGAAAAACTGTTTTTT. This translates into CASSLRQATNEKLFF.

This clone has just a few counts. The gene calls are TRBV29-1 and TRBJ2-7; a weak D match, TRBD2 (6 bases). Germline CDR1 and CDR2: SQVTM and ANQGSEA. Trimming removed 4 bases from V and 4 bases from J, with 8 bases in between. The CDR3 sequence is 11 residues long. This CDR3 reads CSVGAGYEQYF. CDR3 nucleotide sequence: TGCAGCGTTGGTGCGGGGTACGAGCAGTACTTC.